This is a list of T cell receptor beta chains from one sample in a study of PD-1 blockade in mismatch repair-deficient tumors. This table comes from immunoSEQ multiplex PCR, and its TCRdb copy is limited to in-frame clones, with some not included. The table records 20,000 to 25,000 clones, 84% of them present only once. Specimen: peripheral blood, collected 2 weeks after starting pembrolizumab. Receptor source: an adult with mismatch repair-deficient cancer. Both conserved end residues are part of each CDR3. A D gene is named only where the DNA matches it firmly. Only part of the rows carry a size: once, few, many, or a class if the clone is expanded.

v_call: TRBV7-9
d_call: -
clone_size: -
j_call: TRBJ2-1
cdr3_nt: TGTGCCAGCAGTCCCACAGCATACAATGAGCAGTTCTTC
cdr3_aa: CASSPTAYNEQFF

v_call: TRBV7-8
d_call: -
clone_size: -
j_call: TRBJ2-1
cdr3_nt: TGTGCCAGCAGCTCGTGGAAGAGGTCCCAGTACAATGAGCAGTTCTTC
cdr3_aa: CASSSWKRSQYNEQFF

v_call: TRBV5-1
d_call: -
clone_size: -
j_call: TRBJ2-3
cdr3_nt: TGCGCCAGCAGCTCCGGGGATCCGAGGGATACGCAGTATTTT
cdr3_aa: CASSSGDPRDTQYF

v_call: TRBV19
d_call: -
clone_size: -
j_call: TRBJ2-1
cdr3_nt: TGTGCCAGTAGTAGGTCCGGGACGGATTACAATGAGCAGTTCTTC
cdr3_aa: CASSRSGTDYNEQFF

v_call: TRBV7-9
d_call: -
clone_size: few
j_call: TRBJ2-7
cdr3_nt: TGTGCCAGCAGCTCCGAGGGGACGGTAACCTCCTACGAGCAGTACTTC
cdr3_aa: CASSSEGTVTSYEQYF

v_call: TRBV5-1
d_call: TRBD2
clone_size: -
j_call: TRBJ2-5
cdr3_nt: TGCGCCAGCAGCTTGGGGGCGGGAGGGCCCCAGGAGACCCAGTACTTC
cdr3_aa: CASSLGAGGPQETQYF

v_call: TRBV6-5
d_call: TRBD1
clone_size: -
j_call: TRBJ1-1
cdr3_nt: TGTGCCAGCAGTCTCAGGGGGCGCATCGCTGAAGCTTTCTTT
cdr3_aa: CASSLRGRIAEAFF

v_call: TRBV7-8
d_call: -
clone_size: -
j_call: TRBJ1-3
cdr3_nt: TGTGCCAGCAGCTTAGCGCGGGGGGGCGGAAACACCATATATTTT
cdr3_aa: CASSLARGGGNTIYF

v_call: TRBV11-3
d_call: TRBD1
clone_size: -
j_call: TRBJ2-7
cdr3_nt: TGTGCCAGCAGCTTAGCCCTCGACAGGGCCTTCTCCTACGAGCAGTACTTC
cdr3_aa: CASSLALDRAFSYEQYF

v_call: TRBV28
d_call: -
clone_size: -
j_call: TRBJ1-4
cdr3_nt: TGTGCCACCGAGCGCGACGCCAGGAGGGGTGAAAAACTGTTTTTT
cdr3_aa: CATERDARRGEKLFF

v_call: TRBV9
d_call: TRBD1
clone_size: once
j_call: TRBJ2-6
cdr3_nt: TGTGCCAGCAGCGTAGTCCCCTGGACAGGGATTCACTCTGGGGCCAACGTCCTGACTTTC
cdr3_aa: CASSVVPWTGIHSGANVLTF

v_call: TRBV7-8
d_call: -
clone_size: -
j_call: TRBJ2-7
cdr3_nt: TGTGCCAGCAGCGTGGGACCGAACTACGAGCAGTACTTC
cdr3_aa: CASSVGPNYEQYF

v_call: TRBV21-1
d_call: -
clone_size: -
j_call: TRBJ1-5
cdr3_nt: TGTGCCAGCAGCAAAGCGGGCAGGGGGAATCAGCCCCAGCATTTT
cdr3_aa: CASSKAGRGNQPQHF

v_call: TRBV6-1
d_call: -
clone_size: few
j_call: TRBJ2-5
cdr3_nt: TGTGCCAGCAGTCGGGTGAGGATTGAGACCCAGTACTTC
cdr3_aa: CASSRVRIETQYF

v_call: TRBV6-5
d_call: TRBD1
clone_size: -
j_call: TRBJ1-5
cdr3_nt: TGTGCCAGCAGTTCCGGGACAGGTCTTCAGCCCCAGCATTTT
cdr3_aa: CASSSGTGLQPQHF

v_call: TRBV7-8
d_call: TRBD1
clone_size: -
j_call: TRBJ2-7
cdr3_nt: TGTGCCAGCACGACAGGGGGCTTAAATGTCGAGCAGTACTTC
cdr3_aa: CASTTGGLNVEQYF

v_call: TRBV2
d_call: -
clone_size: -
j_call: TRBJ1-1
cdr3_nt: TGTGCCAGCAGTGCAGGGGTGAACACTGAAGCTTTCTTT
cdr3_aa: CASSAGVNTEAFF

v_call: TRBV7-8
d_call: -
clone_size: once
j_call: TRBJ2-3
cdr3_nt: TGTGCCAGCCGTGGTGGGAGTAAGGATACGCAGTATTTT
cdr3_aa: CASRGGSKDTQYF

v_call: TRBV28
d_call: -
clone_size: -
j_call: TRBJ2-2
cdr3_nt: TGTGCGACTTGCCTTCAGGGATTGACCGGGGAGCTGTTTTTT
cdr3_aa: CATCLQGLTGELFF

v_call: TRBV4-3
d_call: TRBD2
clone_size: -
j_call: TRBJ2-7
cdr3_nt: TGCGCCAGCAGCCAAGAAAAGGCGGGGGGCACTAACTACGAGCAGTACTTC
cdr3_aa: CASSQEKAGGTNYEQYF

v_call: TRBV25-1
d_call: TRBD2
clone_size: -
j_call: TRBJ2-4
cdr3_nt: TGTGCCAGCAGTGAAGGGCGGGAGGTGGCCAAAAACATTCAGTACTTC
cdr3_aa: CASSEGREVAKNIQYF

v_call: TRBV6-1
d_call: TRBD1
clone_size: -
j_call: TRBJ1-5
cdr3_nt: TGTGCCAGCAGAGTGACAGGGCGGTGGCAGCCCCAGCATTTT
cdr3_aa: CASRVTGRWQPQHF

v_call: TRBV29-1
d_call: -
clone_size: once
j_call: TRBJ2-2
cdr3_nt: TGCAGCGTAACCGGACAGCCCGCGAACACCGGGGAGCTGTTTTTT
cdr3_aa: CSVTGQPANTGELFF